The 20 T cell receptor beta chains listed next were all sequenced from one sample in a study of blood T cell repertoires in COVID-19. TCRdb's copy holds only in-frame clones and misses some; the assay was immunoSEQ multiplex PCR. This table has around 64,000 clones, 87% appearing once. The sequencing sample was made of peripheral blood. The receptors were gathered from a man aged 50 to 59 with active COVID-19.

Concerning this clone: This is likely a read error, given that the CDR3 carries no conserved phenylalanine or tryptophan at its end. It is unclear where the CDR3 begins or ends on the DNA, so no DNA is shown, and the CDR3 is as TCRdb lists it. The J gene is TRBJ1-1, the V gene TRBV2. The CDR3 adds up to 12 amino acids, both ends counted. Germline values: CDR1 SNHLY, CDR2 FYNNEI. The CDR3 is CASRERSDYPNL.

V usage is TRBV6-5 and J usage is TRBJ2-2, with D maybe TRBD2 (6 bases). The V end was cut by 0 bases, the J end by 5 bases, with 7 bases between. Per germline, CDR1 MNHEY and CDR2 SVGAGI. The CDR3 loop spans 14 amino acids. CDR3 DNA sequence: TGTGCCAGCAGTTACTCAGGGAGGACCGGGGAGCTGTTTTTT. This translates into CASSYSGRTGELFF.

V and J are TRBV27 and TRBJ1-1; 8 bases agree with TRBD1. In germline, CDR1 is MNHEY, CDR2 SMNVEV (reference sequence). CDR3 length equals 17 residues. Unmatched junction bases numbered 12, after V lost 1 base and J lost 5 bases. The CDR3 reads CASSLYGAGGGRTEAFF. DNA of the CDR3: TGTGCCAGCAGTTTATATGGGGCAGGGGGCGGGAGAACTGAAGCTTTCTTT.

The chain uses TRBV27 and TRBJ2-7, with D perhaps TRBD2 (6 bases). Trimming removed 4 bases at V and 6 bases at J, with 16 bases between. CDR1 is MNHEY, CDR2 SMNVEV, per germline (reference sequence). This CDR3 region has 14 residues. In nucleotides, the CDR3 is TGTGCCAGCAGTTATGGAGGGCAGGGTCGCGAGCAGTACTTC. It translates to CASSYGGQGREQYF.

V and J are TRBV6-4 and TRBJ1-5; TRBD1 agrees at 7 bases. Looked up from germline, CDR1 is MRHNA and CDR2 is SNTAGT. With 2 bases clipped from V and 6 bases from J, the junction kept 13 bases outside the gene matches. The CDR3 consists of 17 residues. The CDR3 region is CASSDPITGAVGQPQHF. The CDR3 DNA reads TGTGCCAGCAGTGACCCTATTACAGGGGCGGTCGGTCAGCCCCAGCATTTT.

The chain recombines TRBV20-1 with TRBJ2-7; 10 nucleotides match TRBD2. Trimming at V came to 3 bases and at J to 2 bases, leaving 7 bases not matched to a gene. Germline CDR1 is DFQATT and CDR2 is SNEGSKA (reference sequence). The CDR3 extends over 15 amino acids. In DNA form, the CDR3 reads TGCAGTGCTAGTAGATTAACTAGCGGGACCTACGAGCAGTACTTC. Translated, it gives CSASRLTSGTYEQYF.

The genes are TRBV5-1 and TRBJ2-1; 8 nucleotides align to TRBD2. Germline V lookup: CDR1 SGHRS, CDR2 YFSETQ. V was clipped by 4 bases and J by 7 bases; unmatched bases: 10. CDR3 length: 15 amino acids. The CDR3 protein is CASSVAQAGANEQFF. In DNA, the CDR3 is TGCGCCAGCAGCGTCGCTCAAGCGGGAGCGAATGAGCAGTTCTTC.

This rearrangement joins TRBV5-4 to TRBJ2-2, with TRBD2 identical over 8 bases. Germline loops: CDR1 SGHNT, CDR2 YYREEE (reference sequence). The V and J ends lost 4 bases and 2 bases, in that order; junction bases with no gene match: 7. This CDR3 has 16 residues. The CDR3 region is CASSPGTSGNTGELFF. Written as DNA, the CDR3 is TGTGCCAGCAGCCCCGGAACTAGCGGTAACACCGGGGAGCTGTTTTTT.

V gene TRBV9 combines with J gene TRBJ2-1; 8 bases are a match to TRBD2. The CDR3 runs 17 residues. V was pared by 0 bases and J by 0 bases, with 5 bases of the junction left unmatched. Per the germline V gene, CDR1 is SGDLS and CDR2 is YYNGEE. The DNA of the CDR3 is TGTGCCAGCAGCGTAGCTAGCGGGTTGACCTCCTACAATGAGCAGTTCTTC. Translation gives CASSVASGLTSYNEQFF. The complete variable domain, with remaining parts taken from reference TRBV9 and TRBJ2-1, reads DSGVTQTPKHLITATGQRVTLRCSPRSGDLSVYWYQQSLDQGLQFLIQYYNGEERAKGNILERFSAQQFPDLHSELNLSSLELGDSALYFCASSVASGLTSYNEQFFGPGTRLTVL.

The V call is TRBV18, the J call TRBJ2-3, with TRBD2 matching over 7 bases. CDR1 and CDR2 (germline): KGHSH, LQKENI. CDR3 length: 17 amino acids. The V segment lost 3 bases and the J segment 3 bases; nucleotides outside the gene matches: 12. The CDR3 nucleotides read TGTGCCAGCTCACCTGGGACTACCGGGAGCGGGACAGATACGCAGTATTTT. This gives the protein CASSPGTTGSGTDTQYF.

The rearrangement uses TRBV5-1 and TRBJ2-7; no definite D call. This CDR3 spans 15 amino acids. Germline V CDR1 and CDR2: SGHRS, YFSETQ. V was shortened by 0 bases and J by 3 bases, with 13 bases between the two germline ends. The CDR3 sequence is CASSLVPTADYEQYF. CDR3 in DNA: TGCGCCAGCAGCTTGGTCCCAACTGCTGACTACGAGCAGTACTTC.

This clone was detected a few times. The chain is built from TRBV9 and TRBJ1-6; D is possibly TRBD1 (5 bases). The germline CDR1 and CDR2 sequences are SGDLS and YYNGEE. The CDR3 contains 14 residues. The V end lost 0 bases, the J end lost 11 bases, and 12 bases lay between the germline ends. CDR3 sequence (DNA): TGTGCCAGCAGCGTAGATGACAGTAGGACACCCCTCCACTTT. Encoded protein: CASSVDDSRTPLHF.

The chain couples TRBV2 to TRBJ1-6; TRBD1 matches at 8 bases. Germline V gene lookup returns CDR1 SNHLY and CDR2 FYNNEI. With 5 bases clipped from V and 4 bases from J, the junction kept 4 bases outside the gene matches. The CDR3 totals 15 residues. The CDR3 sequence: CASSSRGLYNSPLHF. The CDR3 nucleotides read TGTGCCAGCAGTTCCAGGGGGCTTTATAATTCACCCCTCCACTTT. The whole variable domain, filled in from reference TRBV2 and TRBJ1-6, reads EPEVTQTPSHQVTQMGQEVILRCVPISNHLYFYWYRQILGQKVEFLVSFYNNEISEKSEIFDDQFSVERPDGSNFTLKIRSTKLEDSAMYFCASSSRGLYNSPLHFGNGTRLTVT.

This clone was observed a few times. The chain uses TRBV19 and TRBJ2-6; 7 bases map to TRBD1. Germline trimming cut 5 bases from V and 0 bases from J; bases unmatched to any gene: 7. The germline V gene encodes CDR1 LNHDA and CDR2 SQIVND (reference sequence). There are 17 residues in the CDR3. CDR3: CASSAQGFSSGANVLTF. The CDR3 coding sequence is TGTGCCAGTAGTGCACAGGGGTTTAGCTCTGGGGCCAACGTCCTGACTTTC.

The V and J genes are TRBV18 and TRBJ2-2; 10 bases match TRBD2. CDR3 length equals 15 residues. The trim removed 6 bases at V and 4 bases at J, leaving 5 bases unmatched. Germline V CDR1 and CDR2: KGHSH, LQKENI. The CDR3 loop is CASSSSGRGTGELFF. Written as DNA, the CDR3 is TGTGCCAGCTCCTCTAGCGGGAGAGGCACCGGGGAGCTGTTTTTT.

The chain couples TRBV6-6 to TRBJ2-7; D remains ambiguous. Between the trimmed V and J ends, which lost 2 bases and 1 base, there was a span of 9 bases. Germline CDR1 reads MNHNY; CDR2 reads SVGAGI (reference sequence). The CDR3 has 14 residues. The CDR3 spells CASSYPNLSYEQYF. The CDR3 nucleotides are TGTGCCAGCAGTTACCCTAACCTATCCTACGAGCAGTACTTC.

V usage is TRBV18 and J usage is TRBJ2-3; TRBD2 matches at 9 bases. CDR1 and CDR2 (germline): KGHSH, LQKENI. This CDR3 has 14 amino acids. Germline trimming cut 5 bases from V and 3 bases from J; bases unmatched to any gene: 3. In DNA form, the CDR3 reads TGTGCCAGCTCAGCTACTAGCGGGACAGATACGCAGTATTTT. Protein: CASSATSGTDTQYF.

The chain couples TRBV29-1 to TRBJ1-5; D ambiguous. The germline V gene has CDR1 SQVTM and CDR2 ANQGSEA. The CDR3 is 13 residues long. Trimming stripped 4 bases from V and 3 bases from J, with 10 bases between. The CDR3 nucleotides read TGCAGCGTTGGAGGGAATTCCAATCAGCCCCAGCATTTT. Translating gives CSVGGNSNQPQHF.

This clone has a single count. V and J are TRBV7-8 and TRBJ1-3; 10 bases match TRBD1. This CDR3 is built from 18 residues. After removal of 2 bases from V and 9 bases from J, the junction contained 16 bases not matched to a gene. Looked up from germline, CDR1 is SGHVS and CDR2 is FQNEAQ. CDR3 coding DNA: TGTGCCAGCAGCTTAACCCATCGCTCCGGGACAGGGGTTGGCACCATATATTTT. As protein: CASSLTHRSGTGVGTIYF.

The chain uses TRBV7-9 and TRBJ2-4; the D gene is possibly TRBD2 (5 bases). This CDR3 spans 14 amino acids. The ends were cut back, 5 bases at V and 1 base at J, with 9 bases in the middle. In germline, CDR1 is SEHNR, CDR2 FQNEAQ (reference sequence). Written as DNA, the CDR3 is TGTGCCAGCAGCCCTAGCTCTGCCAAAAACATTCAGTACTTC. Translated, it gives CASSPSSAKNIQYF.